Listed below are T cell receptor beta chains from one sample, sequenced in a study of cytotoxic CD8 clonotypes in ibrutinib-treated CLL. Sequencing was performed with immunoSEQ multiplex PCR; in TCRdb, only in-frame clones are kept and a portion is missing. Of some 350,000 clones in the sample, 67% were seen once. The sample here was PBMCs, taken after 36 months of ibrutinib treatment. These receptors were obtained from a human donor with chronic lymphocytic leukemia. CDR3s include the opening cysteine and the closing phenylalanine or tryptophan. D genes are given only for firm matches. The size of a clone is reported for some rows only, either as once, few or many, or as a class for expanded clones.

CASSLDRTNEQFF	TGTGCCAGCAGCTTAGATCGCACAAATGAGCAGTTCTTC	NA	NA	TRBV11-2	TRBJ2-1	13
CASRFGTDYGYTF	TGTGCCAGCAGGTTTGGGACGGACTATGGCTACACCTTC	few	NA	TRBV6-5	TRBJ1-2	13
CASSKGQGGEKLFF	TGCGCCAGCAGCAAGGGACAGGGAGGTGAAAAACTGTTTTTT	NA	TRBD1	TRBV5-1	TRBJ1-4	14
CASSKTGTVYYNEQFF	TGTGCCAGCAGCAAGACCGGGACAGTGTATTACAATGAGCAGTTCTTC	few	TRBD1	TRBV7-3	TRBJ2-1	16
CASSLYGGTNTGELFF	TGTGCCAGCAGCTTATACGGGGGGACGAACACCGGGGAGCTGTTTTTT	NA	TRBD2	TRBV13	TRBJ2-2	16
CASSLGYATNEKLFF	TGCGCCAGCAGCTTGGGGTACGCAACTAATGAAAAACTGTTTTTT	NA	NA	TRBV5-1	TRBJ1-4	15
CASSEATGGYDTEAFF	TGTGCCAGCAGTGAAGCGACAGGGGGCTATGACACTGAAGCTTTCTTT	few	TRBD1	TRBV6-1	TRBJ1-1	16
CASSPRGIGSSEKLFF	TGTGCCAGCTCACCACGAGGGATTGGGAGCAGTGAAAAACTGTTTTTT	NA	NA	TRBV18	TRBJ1-4	16
CASSSTIQYF	TGTGCCAGCAGTTCGACTATCCAGTACTTC	NA	NA	TRBV28	TRBJ2-5	10
CASSQREGSEQYF	TGTGCCAGCAGCCAGCGGGAGGGAAGTGAGCAGTACTTC	NA	TRBD2	TRBV9	TRBJ2-7	13
CASSSRTGNSPLHF	TGCGCCAGCAGCTCGCGGACGGGCAATTCACCCCTCCACTTT	NA	NA	TRBV5-1	TRBJ1-6	14
CASSILKRDIWHYGYTF	TGTGCCAGTAGTATATTAAAAAGGGACATCTGGCACTATGGCTACACCTTC	NA	NA	TRBV19	TRBJ1-2	17
CASSVTGVGNQPQHF	TGTGCCAGCAGTGTGACAGGGGTTGGCAATCAGCCCCAGCATTTT	few	TRBD1	TRBV27	TRBJ1-5	15
CASSPGILGEQYF	TGTGCCAGCAGCCCCGGGATCCTGGGAGAGCAGTACTTC	NA	NA	TRBV6-5	TRBJ2-7	13
CASSLLGTDTQYF	TGTGCCAGCAGTTTGCTGGGCACAGATACGCAGTATTTT	NA	NA	TRBV28	TRBJ2-3	13
CASSLEWDRGRYEQYF	TGTGCCAGCAGCTTGGAATGGGACAGGGGGCGGTACGAGCAGTACTTC	NA	TRBD1	TRBV5-5	TRBJ2-7	16
CASSPTTRNTGELFF	TGCGCCAGCAGCCCGACTACCCGAAACACCGGGGAGCTGTTTTTT	few	NA	TRBV4-3	TRBJ2-2	15
CASSPSSGRPYEQYF	TGTGCCAGCAGCCCCAGTAGCGGGAGGCCCTACGAGCAGTACTTC	NA	TRBD2	TRBV9	TRBJ2-7	15
CASSVVPDRGLNGYTF	TGTGCCAGCAGCGTAGTACCAGACAGGGGCTTAAATGGCTACACCTTC	NA	TRBD1	TRBV9	TRBJ1-2	16
CASSSGRRGEQYF	TGTGCCAGCAGCTCAGGACGGAGGGGGGAGCAGTACTTC	NA	NA	TRBV7-6	TRBJ2-7	13
CATRAGGAWETQYF	TGTGCCACCCGGGCAGGGGGCGCGTGGGAGACCCAGTACTTC	NA	TRBD1	TRBV10-3	TRBJ2-5	14
CASSPGTSSNEQFF	TGTGCCAGCAGCCCCGGGACTAGCAGCAATGAGCAGTTCTTC	NA	TRBD2	TRBV13	TRBJ2-1	14
CASTSGGGELFF	TGTGCCAGCACCTCGGGGGGCGGGGAGCTGTTTTTT	NA	TRBD2	TRBV6-5	TRBJ2-2	12
CASSLGASGSNEQFF	TGTGCCAGCAGCTTGGGAGCTAGCGGGAGTAATGAGCAGTTCTTC	NA	TRBD2	TRBV5-4	TRBJ2-1	15
CASSQVQGEYEQFF	TGCGCCAGCAGCCAAGTACAGGGGGAGTATGAGCAGTTCTTC	few	TRBD1	TRBV4-1	TRBJ2-1	14
CASSESAGIWTEAFF	TGTGCCAGCAGTGAATCGGCAGGTATATGGACTGAAGCTTTCTTT	NA	NA	TRBV25-1	TRBJ1-1	15